These T cell receptor beta chains were read from a single sample in a study of T cell repertoires in cytomegalovirus infection. Which antigens these TCRs recognize remains unknown. TCRdb recomputed calls from the reads with MiXCR, one row per CDR3 protein. The data show around 900,000 distinct CDR3 sequences, with approximately 31% seen just once and 13% held by the top ten. The material was cultured CD8+ T cells from PBMCs, obtained from culture after CMV antigen stimulation. These receptors were collected from a human donor in good health (CMV status not recorded). Some clones in this sample may be carry-over from other donors' samples. CDR3s include the opening cysteine and the closing phenylalanine or tryptophan. The D gene is left open where the match is weak. Some rows mark clone size as missing; the rest say once, few, many or name a class of expanded clone.

V gene	clone size	D gene	J gene	CDR3 DNA	CDR3 protein
TRBV25-1	few	.	TRBJ1-5	TGTGCCAGCAGTGAATTAGGAAATCAGCCCCAGCATTTT	CASSELGNQPQHF
TRBV25-1	.	.	TRBJ1-4	TGTGCCAGCAGTGAATCATGGGGCCTGGATGAAAAACTGTTTTTT	CASSESWGLDEKLFF
TRBV15	.	.	TRBJ1-6	TGTGCCACCAGCAGGCACAGGGACGGCGGTTCACCCCTCCACTTT	CATSRHRDGGSPLHF
TRBV14	few	TRBD2	TRBJ2-1	TGTGCCAGCAGCCAAGACGCGGGGGAGATGACCTACAATGAGCAGTTCTTC	CASSQDAGEMTYNEQFF
TRBV6-5	.	.	TRBJ2-2	TGTGCCAGCAGTTTCACAGGGAATACCGGGGAGCTGTTTTTT	CASSFTGNTGELFF
TRBV10-3	.	.	TRBJ1-6	TGTGCCGCAGCCGGGACTCAGGATAATTCACCCCTCCACTTT	CAAAGTQDNSPLHF
TRBV12-5	.	TRBD1	TRBJ1-1	TGTGCTAGTGCCTTTTCAGGGGGCGCCGGCACTGAAGCTTTCTTT	CASAFSGGAGTEAFF
TRBV4-1	.	TRBD1	TRBJ1-2	TGCGCCAGCAGTCCAACAGGGGATTCTAGGGGTGGCTACACCTTC	CASSPTGDSRGGYTF
TRBV6-2/TRBV6-3	.	.	TRBJ1-1	TGTGCCAGCAGACCGAGAGAGATGAACACTGAAGCTTTCTTT	CASRPREMNTEAFF
TRBV5-5	.	TRBD2	TRBJ2-2	TGTGCCAGCAGCCGGGGACTAGCGGGGGCGAACACCGGGGAGCTGTTTTTT	CASSRGLAGANTGELFF
TRBV20-1	.	.	TRBJ1-2	TGCAGTGCTAGAGATTATAGCCGGGATGGAGCTAACTATGGCTACACCTTC	CSARDYSRDGANYGYTF
TRBV7-6	.	.	TRBJ2-5	TGTGCCAGCAGCCTTCGGACAAACGAAGAGACCCAGTACTTC	CASSLRTNEETQYF
TRBV4-1	few	.	TRBJ2-1	TGCGCCAGCAGCCCCAAGGCGGGGCAGGCTAACAATGAGCAGTTCTTC	CASSPKAGQANNEQFF
TRBV4-1	.	TRBD1	TRBJ1-5	TGCGCCAGCAGCCAAGGGGACAGTAGCAATCAGCCCCAGCATTTT	CASSQGDSSNQPQHF
TRBV10-3	.	.	TRBJ1-2	TGTGCCATCAGGAGGGATGATGGCTACACCTTC	CAIRRDDGYTF
TRBV28	.	.	TRBJ1-5	TGTGCCAGCAGTTCTCGGGGCGATAGCAATCAGCCCCAGCATTTT	CASSSRGDSNQPQHF
TRBV27	.	.	TRBJ1-2	TGTGCCAGCAGTTTTCGGGACGGAATCCGTAATGGCTACACCTTC	CASSFRDGIRNGYTF
TRBV12-3/TRBV12-4	few	TRBD1	TRBJ1-1	TGTGCCAGCAGTCCCCTAATGGCAGGGGGCGAAGCTTTCTTT	CASSPLMAGGEAFF
TRBV12-5	few	.	TRBJ2-1	TGTGCTAGTGGGGGGGCATTGGACAATGAGCAGTTCTTC	CASGGALDNEQFF
TRBV6-2/TRBV6-3	.	.	TRBJ1-5	TGTGCCAGCAGTTTCACGTGGGGCAGCAATCAGCCCCAGCATTTT	CASSFTWGSNQPQHF
TRBV27	.	.	TRBJ1-2	TGTGCCAGCAGTTCCGGGGGGCCAAGAGGCTACACCTTC	CASSSGGPRGYTF
TRBV29-1	few	.	TRBJ2-7	TGCAGCGCCCTAGGGTACGAGCAGTACTTC	CSALGYEQYF
TRBV4-2	.	.	TRBJ2-1	TGTGCCAGCAGCCAAGTTGCAGCCCTCAATGAGCAGTTCTTC	CASSQVAALNEQFF
TRBV2	once	.	TRBJ1-2	TGTGCCAGCAGTGAGGTTAACTATGGCTACACCTTC	CASSEVNYGYTF
TRBV27	.	TRBD1	TRBJ2-3	TGTGCCAGCAGTTCTATCGGGACAGTGATAGATACGCAGTATTTT	CASSSIGTVIDTQYF
TRBV7-6	few	.	TRBJ1-2	TGTGCCAGCAGCACCGACGGCTATGGCTACACCTTC	CASSTDGYGYTF
TRBV12-3/TRBV12-4	.	.	TRBJ2-7	TGTGCCAGCAGTTTTATGGGGCCGCGGTACTTC	CASSFMGPRYF
TRBV10-3	.	.	TRBJ2-1	TGTGCCATCAGTGAGGTTTCGGGCGTAACGAGCAATGAGCAGTTCTTC	CAISEVSGVTSNEQFF
TRBV7-2	.	.	TRBJ2-3	TGTGCCAGCAGCTTACGACTAGTGGGGGCCTCCATAGATACGCAGTATTTT	CASSLRLVGASIDTQYF
TRBV11-2	.	.	TRBJ2-3	TGTGCCAGTCGGGTAGCGGAGGATACGCAGTATTTT	CASRVAEDTQYF
TRBV24-1	.	TRBD2	TRBJ2-3	TGTGCCACCAGTGATTTCGCCGGCGGGGGGACAGATACGCAGTATTTT	CATSDFAGGGTDTQYF
TRBV7-9	few	.	TRBJ1-4	TGTGCCAGCAGCAGCGACAGCTTTTCGTTTGAAAAACTGTTTTTT	CASSSDSFSFEKLFF
TRBV6-5	.	TRBD2	TRBJ2-1	TGTGCCAGCAGCGTACTAGCGGGGGGAGAGAATGAGCAGTTCTTC	CASSVLAGGENEQFF
TRBV12-3/TRBV12-4	.	TRBD2	TRBJ2-5	TGTGCCAGCACTCTAGCGGGGACGGAGACCCAGTACTTC	CASTLAGTETQYF
TRBV7-6	many	.	TRBJ1-3	TGTGCCAGCAGCCCCGAAGCGTGGCACTCTGGAAACACCATATATTTT	CASSPEAWHSGNTIYF
TRBV12-5	few	TRBD1	TRBJ1-2	TGTGCTAGTGGTCCACAATGGAGGGGGCTCAACTATGGCTACACCTTC	CASGPQWRGLNYGYTF
TRBV12-3/TRBV12-4	.	.	TRBJ2-6	TGTGCCAGCAGCCCCAGGGAGTTTGGGGCCAACGTCCTGACTTTC	CASSPREFGANVLTF
TRBV27	.	TRBD2	TRBJ2-3	TGTGCCAGCAACGCGGGGGGACCAGGGGCAGATACGCAGTATTTT	CASNAGGPGADTQYF
TRBV18	.	TRBD1	TRBJ2-5	TGTGCCAGCTCACTAGAAGGACAGGGGAAGGAGACCCAGTACTTC	CASSLEGQGKETQYF
TRBV12-3/TRBV12-4	.	.	TRBJ2-3	TGTGCCAGCAGTTTACTAACAGGAAACACAGATACGCAGTATTTT	CASSLLTGNTDTQYF
TRBV6-6	.	.	TRBJ1-6	TGTGCCAGCAGTTACGTCCGGGGGGTTGGTAGCCATTCACCCCTCCACTTT	CASSYVRGVGSHSPLHF
TRBV27	.	.	TRBJ2-3	TGTGCCAGCAGTTTAGTGGGTCTTCCAGATACGCAGTATTTT	CASSLVGLPDTQYF
TRBV15	few	TRBD2	TRBJ2-3	TGTGCCACCAGCAGAGATACGGGGGGACTCACAGATACGCAGTATTTT	CATSRDTGGLTDTQYF
TRBV12-3/TRBV12-4	.	TRBD1	TRBJ1-2	TGTGCCAGCAGTTCAGGGACAGGGGCTGAGGGCTACACCTTC	CASSSGTGAEGYTF
TRBV4-1	.	.	TRBJ2-2	TGCGCCAGCAGCCCTTTTGGTACGGACAACACCGGGGAGCTGTTTTTT	CASSPFGTDNTGELFF
TRBV6-6	.	.	TRBJ2-7	TGTGCCAGCAGTGCTCCTGACTCCTACGAGCAGTACTTC	CASSAPDSYEQYF
TRBV27	.	.	TRBJ2-1	TGTGCCAGCGGACGCGGACAGAACAATGAGCAGTTCTTC	CASGRGQNNEQFF
TRBV7-2	few	TRBD2	TRBJ2-3	TGTGCCAGCAGCTTAAGGGGGGTTTGGCGGGGGGGCACAGATACGCAGTATTTT	CASSLRGVWRGGTDTQYF
TRBV29-1	.	.	TRBJ2-2	TGCAGCGTTGAACCTCTCCGTGAAGGAGGGGACGGGGAGCTGTTTTTT	CSVEPLREGGDGELFF
TRBV27	few	.	TRBJ2-3	TGTGCCAGCAGTTTATGGCCAAGGAAACAGCGCACAGATACGCAGTATTTT	CASSLWPRKQRTDTQYF
TRBV7-8	few	.	TRBJ2-3	TGTGCCAGCAGCAACCCCGGGACAAGTTCCCCAGATACGCAGTATTTT	CASSNPGTSSPDTQYF
TRBV9	.	TRBD1	TRBJ2-3	TGTGCCAGCAGCGTACCTAGGACAGGGCTGGTTGATACGCAGTATTTT	CASSVPRTGLVDTQYF
TRBV19	.	.	TRBJ2-3	TGTGTCAGTAGTCCGACGAATAAAAAGTATACGCAGTATTTT	CVSSPTNKKYTQYF
TRBV9	.	.	TRBJ1-1	TGTGCCAGCAGCGTAGCCAAGACAGCCATGAACACTGAATCTTTCTTT	CASSVAKTAMNTESFF
TRBV5-4	.	TRBD2	TRBJ2-3	TGTGCCAGCAGCTTGCCTAGCGGGGGAGTTGATACGCAGTATTTT	CASSLPSGGVDTQYF
TRBV7-9	.	.	TRBJ2-7	TGTGCCAGCAGCCCGCTCGACGGAACCTACGAGCAGTACTTC	CASSPLDGTYEQYF